This T cell receptor beta chain was captured in a study of T cell clonotyping in hematopoietic cell transplantation. For the study at large: Cytoreduction preceded collection of pretransplant recipient samples.

Indicated time point: recipient sample about 28 days before transplant, after cytoreduction. Recipients were bled about 28 days pretransplant and at posttransplant days 30, 100, 180. Whole-study results and caveats: Cells were unsorted, so CD4 and CD8 contributions were not separated. Broader posttransplant TCR repertoire diversity was predicted by graft donor and pretransplant recipient Inverse Simpson Index values.

A remark on this clone: Its specificity is not known.

This CDR3 spans 14 amino acids. Between the trimmed V and J ends, which lost 3 bases and 7 bases, there was a span of 15 bases. Germline CDR1 is MNHEY and CDR2 is SVGAGI. Here immunoSEQ multiplex PCR was the method, and the copy in TCRdb shows in-frame clones only, minus some. The table shows 25,000 to 35,000 clones, with 93% occurring only once. The clonotype originates from a man in his fifties or sixties with acute myeloid leukemia. Some clones in this sample may be carry-over from other donors' samples. V and J are TRBV6-5 and TRBJ1-2; D is unclear. The source material was peripheral blood mononuclear cells, sampled before stem cell transplant. The CDR3 reads CASSYLRATGGYTF. CDR3 nucleotide sequence: TGTGCCAGCAGTTATCTCCGCGCGACTGGTGGCTACACCTTC.